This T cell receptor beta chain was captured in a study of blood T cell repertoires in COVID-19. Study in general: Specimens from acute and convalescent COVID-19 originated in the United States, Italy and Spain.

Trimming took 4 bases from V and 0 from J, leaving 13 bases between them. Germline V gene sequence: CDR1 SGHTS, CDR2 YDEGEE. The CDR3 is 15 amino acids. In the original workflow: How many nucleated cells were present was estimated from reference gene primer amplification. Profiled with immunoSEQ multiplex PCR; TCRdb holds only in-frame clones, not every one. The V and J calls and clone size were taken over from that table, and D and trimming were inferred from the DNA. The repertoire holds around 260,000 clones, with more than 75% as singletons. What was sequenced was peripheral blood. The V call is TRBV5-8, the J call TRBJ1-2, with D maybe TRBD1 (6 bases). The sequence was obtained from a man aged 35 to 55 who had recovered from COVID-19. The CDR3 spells CASSGTGWANYGYTF. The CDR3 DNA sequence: TGTGCCAGCAGCGGTACAGGGTGGGCTAACTATGGCTACACCTTC.